This TCR beta chain was profiled in a study of cytomegalovirus exposure and HLA in healthy donors. Germline CDR1 SGHAT, CDR2 FQNNGV. This CDR3 is 15 amino acids long. Deletions cut 4 bases from V and 7 bases from J, with 16 bases between. Using immunoSEQ multiplex PCR, the repertoire was profiled, and TCRdb retains in-frame clones only, with some absent. Of about 130,000 clones in the sample, approximately 90% were seen once. This receptor was identified in a woman younger than 45 in good health and CMV-seropositive. Sequencing was performed on PBMCs. The V and J genes are TRBV11-2 and TRBJ1-4, with D possibly being TRBD1 (5 bases). The CDR3 loop reads CASSSGEAGLEKLFF. The CDR3 DNA reads TGTGCCAGCAGCTCCGGGGAAGCGGGACTTGAAAAACTGTTTTTT.